The T cell receptor (beta chain) under discussion was sequenced for a study of blood T cell repertoires in COVID-19. Sequencing used immunoSEQ multiplex PCR; TCRdb keeps in-frame clones, though not all of them. This table has about 200,000 clones, 85% to 90% appearing once. In germline, CDR1 is SGHVS, CDR2 FNYEAQ. Trimming shortened V by 1 base and J by 2 bases, and 5 bases separated the two germline ends. This CDR3 is 13 amino acids long. The chain employs TRBV7-6 and TRBJ2-5, with D hard to call. The sequence came from a man aged 55 to 69 with acute or convalescent COVID-19. The specimen was peripheral blood. The CDR3 sequence: CASSLVIQETQYF. CDR3 in DNA: TGTGCCAGCAGCTTAGTAATACAAGAGACCCAGTACTTC.